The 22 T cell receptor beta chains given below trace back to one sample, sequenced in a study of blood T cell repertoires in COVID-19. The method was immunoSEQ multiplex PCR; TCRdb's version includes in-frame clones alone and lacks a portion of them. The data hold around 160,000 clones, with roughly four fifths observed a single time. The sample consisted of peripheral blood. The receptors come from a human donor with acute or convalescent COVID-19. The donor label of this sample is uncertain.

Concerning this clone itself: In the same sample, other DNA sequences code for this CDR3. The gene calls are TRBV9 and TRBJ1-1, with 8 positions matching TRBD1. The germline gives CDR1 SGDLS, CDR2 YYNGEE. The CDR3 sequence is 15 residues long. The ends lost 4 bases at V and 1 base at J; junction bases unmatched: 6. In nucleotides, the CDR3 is TGTGCCAGCAGCCCGTGGACAGGGAAGAACACTGAAGCTTTCTTT. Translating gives CASSPWTGKNTEAFF.

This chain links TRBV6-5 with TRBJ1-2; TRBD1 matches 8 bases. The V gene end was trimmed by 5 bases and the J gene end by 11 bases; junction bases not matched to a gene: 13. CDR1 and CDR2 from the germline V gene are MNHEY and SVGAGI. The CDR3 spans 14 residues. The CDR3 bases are TGTGCCAGCAGTACCGGACAGGGAAACGTTAGGTACACCTTC. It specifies CASSTGQGNVRYTF.

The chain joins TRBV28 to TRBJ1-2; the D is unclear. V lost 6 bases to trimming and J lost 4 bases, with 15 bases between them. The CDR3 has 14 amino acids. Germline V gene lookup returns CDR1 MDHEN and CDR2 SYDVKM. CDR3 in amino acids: CASSLGAGSYGYTF. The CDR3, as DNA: TGTGCCAGCAGCCTGGGAGCAGGTTCCTATGGCTACACCTTC.

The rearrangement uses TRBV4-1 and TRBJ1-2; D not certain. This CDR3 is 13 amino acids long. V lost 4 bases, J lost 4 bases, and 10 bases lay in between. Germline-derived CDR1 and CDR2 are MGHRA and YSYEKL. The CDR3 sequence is CASSPDGGYGYTF. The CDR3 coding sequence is TGCGCCAGCAGCCCCGACGGCGGCTATGGCTACACCTTC.

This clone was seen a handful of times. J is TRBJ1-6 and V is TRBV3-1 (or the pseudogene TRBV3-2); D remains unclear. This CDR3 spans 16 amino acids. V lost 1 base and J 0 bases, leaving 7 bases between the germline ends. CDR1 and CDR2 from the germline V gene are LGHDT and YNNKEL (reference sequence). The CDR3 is CASSQGLDSYNSPLHF. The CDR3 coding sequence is TGTGCCAGCAGCCAAGGGTTAGACTCCTATAATTCACCCCTCCACTTT.

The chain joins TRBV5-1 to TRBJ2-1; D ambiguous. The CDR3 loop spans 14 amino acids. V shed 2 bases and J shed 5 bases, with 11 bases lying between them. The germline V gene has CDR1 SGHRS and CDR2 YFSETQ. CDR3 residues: CASSFSSLNNEQFF. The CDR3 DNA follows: TGCGCCAGCAGCTTTTCCTCTTTAAACAATGAGCAGTTCTTC.

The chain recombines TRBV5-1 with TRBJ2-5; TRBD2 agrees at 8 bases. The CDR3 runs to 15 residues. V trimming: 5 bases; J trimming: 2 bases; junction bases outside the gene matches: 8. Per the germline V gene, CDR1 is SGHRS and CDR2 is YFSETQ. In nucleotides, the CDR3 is TGCGCCAGCAGAAGGGCACTAGCGGCTCAAGAGACCCAGTACTTC. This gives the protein CASRRALAAQETQYF.

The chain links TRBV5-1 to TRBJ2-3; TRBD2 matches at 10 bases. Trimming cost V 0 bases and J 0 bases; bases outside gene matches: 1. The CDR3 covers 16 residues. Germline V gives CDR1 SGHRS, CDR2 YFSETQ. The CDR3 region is CASSLEAGGSTDTQYF. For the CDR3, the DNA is TGCGCCAGCAGCTTGGAAGCGGGGGGGAGCACAGATACGCAGTATTTT.

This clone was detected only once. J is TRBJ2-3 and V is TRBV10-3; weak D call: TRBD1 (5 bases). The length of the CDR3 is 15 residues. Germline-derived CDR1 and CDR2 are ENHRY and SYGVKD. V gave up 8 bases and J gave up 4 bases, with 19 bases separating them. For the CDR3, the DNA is TGTGCCATCGGGGCCAATAATAGGGGCGCAGATACGCAGTATTTT. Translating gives CAIGANNRGADTQYF.

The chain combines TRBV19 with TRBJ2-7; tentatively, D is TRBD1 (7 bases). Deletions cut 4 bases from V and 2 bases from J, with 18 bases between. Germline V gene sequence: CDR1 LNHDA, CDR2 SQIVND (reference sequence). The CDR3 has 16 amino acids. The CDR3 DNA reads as TGTGCCAGTAGTAAGGGTGCGCGGGACAGAACCTACGAGCAGTACTTC. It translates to CASSKGARDRTYEQYF.

CDR3 DNA: TGTGCCAGTAGTATAGTCCCCGGGACAACCGGCGAGACCCAGTACTTC. Its translation is CASSIVPGTTGETQYF. This rearrangement joins TRBV19 to TRBJ2-5; D may be TRBD1 (6 bases). Trimming shortened V by 1 base and J by 5 bases, and 17 bases separated the two germline ends. CDR1 LNHDA and CDR2 SQIVND come from the germline V gene (reference sequence). The CDR3 contains 16 residues.

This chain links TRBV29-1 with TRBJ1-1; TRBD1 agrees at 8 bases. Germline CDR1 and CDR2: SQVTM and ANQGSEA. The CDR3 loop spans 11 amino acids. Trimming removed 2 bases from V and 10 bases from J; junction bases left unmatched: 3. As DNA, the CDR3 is TGCAGCGTTGAATCGGGACAGGTAGCTTTCTTT. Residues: CSVESGQVAFF.

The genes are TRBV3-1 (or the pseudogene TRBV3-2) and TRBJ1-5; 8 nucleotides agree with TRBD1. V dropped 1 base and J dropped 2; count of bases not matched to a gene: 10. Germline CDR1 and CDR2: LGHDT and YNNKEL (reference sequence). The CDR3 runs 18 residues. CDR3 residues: CASSQGQGTGRRNQPQHF. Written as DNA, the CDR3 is TGTGCCAGCAGCCAAGGACAGGGGACTGGTAGGCGCAATCAGCCCCAGCATTTT.

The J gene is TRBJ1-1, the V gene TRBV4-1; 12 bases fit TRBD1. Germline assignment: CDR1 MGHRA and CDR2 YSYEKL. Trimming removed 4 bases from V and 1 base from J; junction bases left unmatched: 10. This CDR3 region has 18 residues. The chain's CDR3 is CASSRTAGTGGGNTEAFF. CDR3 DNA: TGCGCCAGCAGCCGCACAGCCGGGACAGGGGGCGGGAACACTGAAGCTTTCTTT.

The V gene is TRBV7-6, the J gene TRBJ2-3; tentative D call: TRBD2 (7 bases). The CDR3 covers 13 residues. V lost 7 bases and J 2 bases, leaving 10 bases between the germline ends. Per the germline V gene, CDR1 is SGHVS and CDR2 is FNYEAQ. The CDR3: CASTRGATDTQYF. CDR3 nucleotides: TGTGCCAGCACCCGGGGGGCCACAGATACGCAGTATTTT.

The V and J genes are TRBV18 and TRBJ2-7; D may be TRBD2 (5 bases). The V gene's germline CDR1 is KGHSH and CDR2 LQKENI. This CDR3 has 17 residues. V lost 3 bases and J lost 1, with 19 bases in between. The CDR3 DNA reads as TGTGCCAGCTCACCCCTCGGGAAGGCGCAACAATCCTACGAGCAGTACTTC. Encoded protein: CASSPLGKAQQSYEQYF.

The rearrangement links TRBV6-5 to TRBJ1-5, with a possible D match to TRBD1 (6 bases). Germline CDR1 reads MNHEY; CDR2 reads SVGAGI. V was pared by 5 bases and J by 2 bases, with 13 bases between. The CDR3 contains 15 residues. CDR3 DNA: TGTGCCAGCAGTCCCAAGGGGGAAGGCAATCAGCCCCAGCATTTT. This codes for CASSPKGEGNQPQHF.

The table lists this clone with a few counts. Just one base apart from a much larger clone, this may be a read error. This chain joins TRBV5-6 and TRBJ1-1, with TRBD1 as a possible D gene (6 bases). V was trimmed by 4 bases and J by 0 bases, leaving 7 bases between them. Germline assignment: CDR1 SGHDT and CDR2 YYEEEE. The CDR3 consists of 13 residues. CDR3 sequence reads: CASSPGVNTEAFF. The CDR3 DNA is TGTGCCAGCAGCCCAGGGGTGAACACTGAAGCTTTCTTT.

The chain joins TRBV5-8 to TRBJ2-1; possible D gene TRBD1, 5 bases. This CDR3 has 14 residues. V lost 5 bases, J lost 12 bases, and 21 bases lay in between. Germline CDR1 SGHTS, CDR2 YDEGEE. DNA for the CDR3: TGTGCCAGCAGACTAACAGGAGCCCCCGGGTTGCAGTTCTTC. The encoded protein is CASRLTGAPGLQFF.

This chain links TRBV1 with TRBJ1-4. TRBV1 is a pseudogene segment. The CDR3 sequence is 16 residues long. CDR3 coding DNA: TGCACCAGCAGCCTTGCTCCGGGACTGATTAATGAAAAACTGTTTTTT. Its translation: CTSSLAPGLINEKLFF.

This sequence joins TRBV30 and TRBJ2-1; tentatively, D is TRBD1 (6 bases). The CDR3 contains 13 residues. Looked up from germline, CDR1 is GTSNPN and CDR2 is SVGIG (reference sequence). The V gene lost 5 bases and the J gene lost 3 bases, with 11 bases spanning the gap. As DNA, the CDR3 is TGTGCCTGGGAGGACAGCAACTACAATGAGCAGTTCTTC. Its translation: CAWEDSNYNEQFF. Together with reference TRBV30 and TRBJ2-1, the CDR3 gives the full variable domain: SQTIHQWPATLVQPVGSPLSLECTVEGTSNPNLYWYRQAAGRGLQLLFYSVGIGQISSEVPQNLSASRPQDRQFILSSKKLLLSDSGFYLCAWEDSNYNEQFFGPGTRLTVL.

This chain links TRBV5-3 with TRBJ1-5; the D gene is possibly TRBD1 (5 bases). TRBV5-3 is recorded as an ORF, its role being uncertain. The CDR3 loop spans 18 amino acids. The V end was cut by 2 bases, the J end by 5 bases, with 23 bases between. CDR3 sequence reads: CARSLKQRHQGDYQPQHF. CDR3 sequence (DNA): TGTGCCAGAAGCTTAAAGCAGCGACACCAGGGTGATTATCAGCCCCAGCATTTT.